The rows below give T cell receptor beta chains drawn from one sample of a study of blood T cells in healthy people across ages. TCRdb reprocessed the 5' RACE reads via MiXCR and lists one record per CDR3 protein. The sample yields around 1,000,000 distinct CDR3 sequences, more than 30% seen once. Sequencing used blood. These receptors were obtained from a man younger than 35 in good health. The CDR3 runs from the conserved cysteine through the conserved F or W. A D gene is named only where the DNA matches it firmly. Size is stated for part of the rows, as once, few or many counts, or as a class when the clone is expanded.

cdr3_aa cdr3_nt cdr3_length clone_size j_call d_call v_call
CASSLQGLSTGELFF TGTGCCAGCAGCCTACAGGGTTTGAGCACCGGGGAGCTGTTTTTT 15 NA TRBJ2-2 NA TRBV7-9
CASSQRGTGDGELFF TGTGCCAGCAGCCAGAGAGGGACAGGGGACGGGGAGCTGTTTTTT 15 NA TRBJ2-2 TRBD1 TRBV12-3/TRBV12-4
CSARGARGSTDTQYF TGCAGTGCTAGAGGTGCGCGGGGGAGCACAGATACGCAGTATTTT 15 few TRBJ2-3 TRBD2 TRBV20-1
CASSSPPPDRSGVRYGYTF TGTGCCAGCAGCTCGCCGCCCCCGGACAGGTCAGGGGTTCGTTATGGCTACACCTTC 19 few TRBJ1-2 TRBD1 TRBV7-9
CASSLTLGGEAFF TGTGCCAGCAGTTTAACACTCGGGGGGGAAGCTTTCTTT 13 few TRBJ1-1 NA TRBV12-3/TRBV12-4
CATQGPNTEAFF TGTGCCACCCAGGGGCCTAACACTGAAGCTTTCTTT 12 NA TRBJ1-1 NA TRBV10-3
CSARDPDPYQETQYF TGCAGTGCTAGAGATCCTGACCCGTACCAAGAGACCCAGTACTTC 15 NA TRBJ2-5 NA TRBV20-1
CASPVGSGLDGYTF TGTGCCAGCCCCGTTGGTAGTGGGCTAGATGGCTACACCTTC 14 once TRBJ1-2 NA TRBV28
CASSLLWRNSGANVLTF TGTGCCAGCAGTTTGTTATGGCGGAACTCTGGGGCCAACGTCCTGACTTTC 17 NA TRBJ2-6 NA TRBV28
CASSLGDKLQETQYF TGTGCCAGCAGCCTAGGCGACAAACTCCAAGAGACCCAGTACTTC 15 NA TRBJ2-5 NA TRBV5-4
CASSQVGRFDEAFF TGCGCCAGCAGCCAAGTTGGGCGGTTCGATGAAGCTTTCTTT 14 NA TRBJ1-1 NA TRBV4-1
CASSLGAVAAGEQYF TGTGCCAGCAGCTTAGGCGCAGTCGCAGCAGGCGAGCAGTACTTC 15 few TRBJ2-7 NA TRBV7-9
CAISLNFDRVNGYTF TGTGCCATCAGTCTGAATTTTGACAGGGTGAATGGCTACACCTTC 15 NA TRBJ1-2 TRBD1 TRBV10-3
CASSFRPGLAGGRSCNEQFF TGTGCCAGCAGTTTTAGACCGGGACTAGCGGGGGGGCGTTCCTGCAATGAGCAGTTCTTC 20 NA TRBJ2-1 TRBD2 TRBV12-3/TRBV12-4
CASSEFETGYTF TGTGCCAGCAGTGAATTCGAGACAGGCTACACCTTC 12 NA TRBJ1-2 NA TRBV6-1
CASSQSAKRVTEAFF TGTGCCAGCAGCCAATCGGCGAAAAGGGTCACTGAAGCTTTCTTT 15 few TRBJ1-1 NA TRBV14
CASSAGQGYEKLFF TGTGCCAGCAGCGCGGGACAGGGCTATGAAAAACTGTTTTTT 14 NA TRBJ1-4 TRBD1 TRBV7-2
CSAGQGVITDTQYF TGCAGTGCTGGACAGGGGGTTATCACAGATACGCAGTATTTT 14 NA TRBJ2-3 TRBD1 TRBV20-1
CSARAPGGDLLSYEQYF TGCAGTGCTAGAGCTCCCGGGGGGGACTTGCTCTCCTACGAGCAGTACTTC 17 NA TRBJ2-7 TRBD2 TRBV20-1
CASKGGGFTDTQYF TGCGCCAGCAAAGGGGGGGGTTTCACAGATACGCAGTATTTT 14 NA TRBJ2-3 NA TRBV5-1
CASSSSGGTANTEAFF TGTGCCAGCAGCTCATCCGGGGGGACGGCGAACACTGAAGCTTTCTTT 16 few TRBJ1-1 NA TRBV7-8
CASSPGPGDNSYNEQFF TGTGCCAGCAGCCCAGGTCCCGGGGATAATTCCTACAATGAGCAGTTCTTC 17 once TRBJ2-1 NA TRBV6-2/TRBV6-3
CASSRLPSYRAFF TGTGCCAGCAGCCGGCTACCTAGCTATCGGGCTTTCTTT 13 NA TRBJ1-1 NA TRBV6-5
CASSLAPVNTGELFF TGCGCCAGCAGCTTGGCCCCAGTCAACACCGGGGAGCTGTTTTTT 15 NA TRBJ2-2 NA TRBV5-1
CASSLKGSKYEQYF TGTGCCAGCAGCTTAAAGGGGTCTAAGTACGAGCAGTACTTC 14 NA TRBJ2-7 NA TRBV7-9
CASSSGHSANEQFF TGTGCCAGCAGTTCGGGGCATTCTGCCAATGAGCAGTTCTTC 14 few TRBJ2-1 NA TRBV27
CASNHGGPYYGYTF TGTGCCAGCAACCATGGGGGGCCCTACTATGGCTACACCTTC 14 NA TRBJ1-2 NA TRBV12-3/TRBV12-4
CASNRNEKLFF TGTGCCAGCAATAGGAATGAAAAACTGTTTTTT 11 few TRBJ1-4 NA TRBV7-9
CASSVSPNRGSYNEQFF TGTGCCAGCAGCGTTTCCCCAAACAGGGGCTCCTACAATGAGCAGTTCTTC 17 NA TRBJ2-1 TRBD1 TRBV9
CASSFEGGFTDTQYF TGTGCCAGCAGTTTTGAGGGAGGGTTCACAGATACGCAGTATTTT 15 few TRBJ2-3 TRBD2 TRBV27
CASSKKSDSYNEQFF TGCGCCAGCAGCAAGAAATCAGACTCCTACAATGAGCAGTTCTTC 15 NA TRBJ2-1 NA TRBV5-1
CASAESGQPQHF TGTGCCAGCGCAGAGAGCGGGCAGCCCCAGCATTTT 12 few TRBJ1-5 NA TRBV18
CASSLAGTRQLYTQYF TGTGCCAGCAGTTTGGCCGGGACTAGGCAACTCTATACGCAGTATTTT 16 NA TRBJ2-3 TRBD2 TRBV27
CSELGLSTDTQYF TGCAGTGAGCTGGGCCTAAGCACAGATACGCAGTATTTT 13 NA TRBJ2-3 NA TRBV20-1
CASSPAPPRTGTEAFF TGTGCCAGCAGCCCGGCCCCCCCCCGTACGGGCACTGAAGCTTTCTTT 16 NA TRBJ1-1 NA TRBV27
CASSLLVAGYTF TGTGCCAGCAGTCTCTTGGTGGCTGGCTACACCTTC 12 few TRBJ1-2 NA TRBV6-6
CASSQNRGQIGEKLFF TGCGCCAGCAGCCAGAACAGGGGCCAGATTGGTGAAAAACTGTTTTTT 16 few TRBJ1-4 TRBD1 TRBV4-3
CAISEGSGSWPYEQYF TGTGCCATCAGTGAGGGAAGCGGGAGTTGGCCCTACGAGCAGTACTTC 16 NA TRBJ2-7 TRBD2 TRBV10-3
CASSRQGAGYTF TGTGCCAGCTCACGACAGGGGGCTGGCTACACCTTC 12 few TRBJ1-2 TRBD1 TRBV18
CAITKGLGATEAFF TGTGCCATCACAAAGGGACTGGGGGCCACTGAAGCTTTCTTT 14 few TRBJ1-1 NA TRBV10-3
CASSQDRDRDTGELFF TGCGCCAGCAGCCAAGACCGGGACAGGGACACCGGGGAGCTGTTTTTT 16 NA TRBJ2-2 TRBD1 TRBV4-3
CAGGEGREIHADTQYF TGTGCTGGAGGAGAGGGAAGAGAAATCCACGCAGATACGCAGTATTTT 16 NA TRBJ2-3 NA TRBV12-5
CASKAGPNQPQHF TGTGCCAGCAAGGCAGGGCCCAATCAGCCCCAGCATTTT 13 few TRBJ1-5 NA TRBV27
CASSLPHLNPDTQYF TGTGCCAGCAGCTTACCTCATTTGAACCCAGATACGCAGTATTTT 15 NA TRBJ2-3 NA TRBV7-2
CASAGRGGSYEQYF TGTGCCAGCGCCGGAAGGGGTGGCTCCTACGAGCAGTACTTC 14 NA TRBJ2-7 NA TRBV3-1
CASTTGPEATEAFF TGTGCCAGCACCACCGGCCCTGAGGCCACTGAAGCTTTCTTT 14 NA TRBJ1-1 NA TRBV27
CSAAARGSSNYGYTF TGCAGTGCGGCTGCCCGTGGATCGTCTAACTATGGCTACACCTTC 15 NA TRBJ1-2 NA TRBV20-1
CASSLGAGRALQETQYF TGTGCCAGCAGCTTAGGGGCGGGACGGGCCCTCCAAGAGACCCAGTACTTC 17 NA TRBJ2-5 NA TRBV7-2
CASTWGAENNSPLHF TGTGCCAGCACCTGGGGGGCAGAGAATAATTCACCCCTCCACTTT 15 few TRBJ1-6 NA TRBV12-3/TRBV12-4
CSASIQGGQPGAHYGYTF TGCAGTGCTAGTATCCAGGGCGGACAGCCAGGAGCCCACTATGGCTACACCTTC 18 once TRBJ1-2 NA TRBV20-1
CASSLAQGVYNEQYF TGTGCCAGCAGCTTAGCGCAGGGGGTCTACAATGAGCAGTACTTC 15 NA TRBJ2-7 TRBD1 TRBV7-2
CASSLARGTQETRFF TGTGCCAGCAGCTTAGCGAGGGGAACTCAAGAGACCCGGTTCTTC 15 NA TRBJ2-1 NA TRBV7-2
CASSRNDRANNEQFF TGTGCCAGCAGTCGGAATGACAGGGCGAACAATGAGCAGTTCTTC 15 few TRBJ2-1 TRBD1 TRBV6-5
CAISEWGYETQYF TGTGCCATCAGTGAGTGGGGTTATGAGACCCAGTACTTC 13 NA TRBJ2-5 NA TRBV10-3
CAIKGGPRDPDTQYF TGTGCCATCAAAGGCGGACCCAGGGACCCAGATACGCAGTATTTT 15 many TRBJ2-3 NA TRBV10-3
CASSQGTRGNEQYF TGTGCCAGCAGCCAAGGGACTAGAGGAAATGAGCAGTACTTC 14 NA TRBJ2-5 TRBD2 TRBV4-2
CAISESGDRVVGYTF TGTGCCATCAGTGAGTCCGGGGACAGGGTTGTTGGCTACACCTTC 15 NA TRBJ1-2 TRBD1 TRBV10-3
CVSSLEGNSYGYTF TGTGTCAGCAGCTTAGAAGGGAATTCCTATGGCTACACCTTC 14 NA TRBJ1-2 NA TRBV7-8
CASSRTSGGLSSYEQYF TGTGCCAGCAGTCGGACTAGCGGGGGACTGAGCTCCTACGAGCAGTACTTC 17 NA TRBJ2-7 TRBD2 TRBV12-3/TRBV12-4
CASSLRTGTGYNGQYF TGTGCCAGCAGTTTGCGAACCGGGACAGGCTACAATGGGCAGTACTTC 16 NA TRBJ2-5 TRBD1 TRBV6-5